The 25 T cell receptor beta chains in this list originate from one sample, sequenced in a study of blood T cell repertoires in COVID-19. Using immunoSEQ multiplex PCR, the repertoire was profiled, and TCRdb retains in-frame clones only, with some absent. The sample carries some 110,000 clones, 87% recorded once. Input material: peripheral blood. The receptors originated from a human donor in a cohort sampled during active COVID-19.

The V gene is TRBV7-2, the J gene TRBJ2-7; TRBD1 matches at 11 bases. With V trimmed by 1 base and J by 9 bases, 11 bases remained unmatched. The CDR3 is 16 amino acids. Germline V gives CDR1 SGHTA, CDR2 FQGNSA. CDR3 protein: CASSLVGQGGVRGQYF. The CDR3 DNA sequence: TGTGCCAGCAGCTTAGTGGGACAGGGGGGTGTACGTGGGCAGTACTTC.

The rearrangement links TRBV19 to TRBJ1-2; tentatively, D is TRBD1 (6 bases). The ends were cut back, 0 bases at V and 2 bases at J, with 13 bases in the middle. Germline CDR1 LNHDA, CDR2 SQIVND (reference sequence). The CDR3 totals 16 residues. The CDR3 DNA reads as TGTGCCAGTAGTATAGATTTCAGGGGAAGGAACTATGGCTACACCTTC. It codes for CASSIDFRGRNYGYTF.

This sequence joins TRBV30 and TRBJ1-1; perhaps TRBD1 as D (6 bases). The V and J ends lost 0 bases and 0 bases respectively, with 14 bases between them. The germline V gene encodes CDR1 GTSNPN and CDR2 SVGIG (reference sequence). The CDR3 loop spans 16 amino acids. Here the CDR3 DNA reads TGTGCCTGGAGTGTACAGGGCGGTCGAATGAACACTGAAGCTTTCTTT. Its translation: CAWSVQGGRMNTEAFF.

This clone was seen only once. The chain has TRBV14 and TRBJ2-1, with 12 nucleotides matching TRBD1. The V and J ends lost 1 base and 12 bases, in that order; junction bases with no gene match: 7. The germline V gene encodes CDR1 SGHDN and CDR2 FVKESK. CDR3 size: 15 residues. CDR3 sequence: CASSQVGTGGFGQFF. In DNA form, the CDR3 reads TGTGCCAGCAGCCAAGTGGGGACAGGGGGCTTTGGGCAGTTCTTC.

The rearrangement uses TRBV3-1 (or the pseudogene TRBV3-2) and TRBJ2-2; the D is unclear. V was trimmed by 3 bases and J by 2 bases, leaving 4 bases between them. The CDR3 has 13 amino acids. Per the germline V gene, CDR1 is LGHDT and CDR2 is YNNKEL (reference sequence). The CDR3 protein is CASSHLNTGELFF. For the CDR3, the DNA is TGTGCCAGCAGCCACCTTAACACCGGGGAGCTGTTTTTT.

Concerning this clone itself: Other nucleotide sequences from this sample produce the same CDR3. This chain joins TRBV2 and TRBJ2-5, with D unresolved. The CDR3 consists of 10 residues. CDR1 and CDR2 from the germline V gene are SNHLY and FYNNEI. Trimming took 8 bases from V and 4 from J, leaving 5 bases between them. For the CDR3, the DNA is TGTGCCAGCTCCCGAGAGACCCAGTACTTC. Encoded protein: CASSRETQYF.

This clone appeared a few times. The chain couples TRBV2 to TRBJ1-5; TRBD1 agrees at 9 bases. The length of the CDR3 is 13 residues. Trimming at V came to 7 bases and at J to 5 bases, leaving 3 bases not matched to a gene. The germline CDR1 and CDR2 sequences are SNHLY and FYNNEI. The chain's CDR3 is CASNRDRDQPQHF. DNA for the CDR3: TGTGCCAGCAATCGGGACAGGGATCAGCCCCAGCATTTT. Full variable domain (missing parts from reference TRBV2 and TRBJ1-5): EPEVTQTPSHQVTQMGQEVILRCVPISNHLYFYWYRQILGQKVEFLVSFYNNEISEKSEIFDDQFSVERPDGSNFTLKIRSTKLEDSAMYFCASNRDRDQPQHFGDGTRLSIL.

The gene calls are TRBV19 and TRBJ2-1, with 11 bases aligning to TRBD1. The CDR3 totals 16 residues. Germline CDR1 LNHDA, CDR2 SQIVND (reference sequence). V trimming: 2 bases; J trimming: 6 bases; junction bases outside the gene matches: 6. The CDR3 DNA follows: TGTGCCAGTAGTATATCCGGGACAGGGGGAAGCAATGAGCAGTTCTTC. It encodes CASSISGTGGSNEQFF.

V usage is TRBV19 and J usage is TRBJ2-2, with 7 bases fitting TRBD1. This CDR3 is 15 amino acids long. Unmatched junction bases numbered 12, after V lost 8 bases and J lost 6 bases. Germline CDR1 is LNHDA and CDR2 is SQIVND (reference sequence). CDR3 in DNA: TGTGCCAGTGTAGACAGGGCCGCATCCCCCGGGGAGCTGTTTTTT. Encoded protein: CASVDRAASPGELFF.

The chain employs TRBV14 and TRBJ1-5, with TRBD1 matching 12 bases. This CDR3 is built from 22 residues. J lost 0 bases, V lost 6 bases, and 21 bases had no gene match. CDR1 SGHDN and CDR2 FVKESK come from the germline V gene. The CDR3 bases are TGTGCCAGCAGTCTAATTAACCCCCCCCGGGACAGGGGGCGGCTTAGCAATCAGCCCCAGCATTTT. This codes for CASSLINPPRDRGRLSNQPQHF.

CDR3 loop: CASSYGQGVGYTF. DNA of the CDR3: TGTGCCAGCAGTTATGGTCAGGGGGTTGGCTACACCTTC. The rearrangement links TRBV6-5 to TRBJ1-2, with 7 bases matching TRBD1. The V gene's germline CDR1 is MNHEY and CDR2 SVGAGI. This CDR3 region has 13 residues. Trimming removed 3 bases from V and 7 bases from J; junction bases left unmatched: 5.

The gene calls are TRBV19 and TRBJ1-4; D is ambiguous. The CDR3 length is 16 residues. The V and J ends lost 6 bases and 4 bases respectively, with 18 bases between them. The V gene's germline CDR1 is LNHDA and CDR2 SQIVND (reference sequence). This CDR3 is CASSVLGFGSNEKLFF. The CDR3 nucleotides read TGTGCCAGTAGCGTCCTGGGATTTGGGAGTAATGAAAAACTGTTTTTT.

The DNA for the CDR3 is TGTGCCAGCAGCGTAGTCGGCACTGGAGACACAGATACGCAGTATTTT. Translation: CASSVVGTGDTDTQYF. The V gene is TRBV9, the J gene TRBJ2-3; D is ambiguous. There are 16 residues in the CDR3. V lost 0 bases and J 2 bases, leaving 13 bases between the germline ends. The V gene's germline CDR1 is SGDLS and CDR2 YYNGEE.

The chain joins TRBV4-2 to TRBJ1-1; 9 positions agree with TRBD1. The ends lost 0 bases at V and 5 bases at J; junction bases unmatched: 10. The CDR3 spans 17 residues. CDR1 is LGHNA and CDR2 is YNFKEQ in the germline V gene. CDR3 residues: CASSQEGAGTGRTEAFF. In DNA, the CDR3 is TGTGCCAGCAGCCAAGAAGGGGCCGGGACAGGGAGGACTGAAGCTTTCTTT.

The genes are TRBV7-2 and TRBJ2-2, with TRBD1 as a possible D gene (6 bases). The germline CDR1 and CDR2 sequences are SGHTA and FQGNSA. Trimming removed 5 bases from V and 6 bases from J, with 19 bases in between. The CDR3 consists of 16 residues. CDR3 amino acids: CASSPSVGDTAGELFF. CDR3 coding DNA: TGTGCCAGCAGCCCCTCAGTCGGGGACACGGCCGGGGAGCTGTTTTTT. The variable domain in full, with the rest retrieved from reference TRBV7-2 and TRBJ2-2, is GAGVSQSPSNKVTEKGKDVELRCDPISGHTALYWYRQSLGQGLEFLIYFQGNSAPDKSGLPSDRFSAERTGGSVSTLTIQRTQQEDSAVYLCASSPSVGDTAGELFFGEGSRLTVL.

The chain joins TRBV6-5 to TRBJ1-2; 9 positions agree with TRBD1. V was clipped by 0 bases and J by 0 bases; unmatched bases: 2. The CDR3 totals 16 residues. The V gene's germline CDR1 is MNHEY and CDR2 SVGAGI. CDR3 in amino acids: CASSYSTGGPNYGYTF. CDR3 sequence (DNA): TGTGCCAGCAGTTACTCGACAGGGGGACCTAACTATGGCTACACCTTC.

The CDR3 DNA follows: TGCGCCAGCAGCCGTAACCCCAGGGCAGGGGTTGGAGATACGCAGTATTTT. Amino acid sequence: CASSRNPRAGVGDTQYF. The chain is built from TRBV5-1 and TRBJ2-3; possible D gene TRBD1, 6 bases. Between the trimmed V and J ends, which lost 4 bases and 5 bases, there was a span of 23 bases. The CDR3 contains 17 residues. Germline V lookup: CDR1 SGHRS, CDR2 YFSETQ.

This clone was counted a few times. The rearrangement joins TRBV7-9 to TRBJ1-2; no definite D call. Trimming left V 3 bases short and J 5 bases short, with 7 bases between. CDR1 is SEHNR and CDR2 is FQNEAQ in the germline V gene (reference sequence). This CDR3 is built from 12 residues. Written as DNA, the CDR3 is TGTGCCAGCAGCTTGAGAGCTTATGGCTACACCTTC. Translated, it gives CASSLRAYGYTF.

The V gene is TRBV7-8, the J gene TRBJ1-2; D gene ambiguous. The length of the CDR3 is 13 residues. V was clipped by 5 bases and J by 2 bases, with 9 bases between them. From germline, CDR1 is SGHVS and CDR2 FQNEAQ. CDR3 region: CASSPPGNYGYTF. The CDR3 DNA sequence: TGTGCCAGCAGCCCTCCGGGGAACTATGGCTACACCTTC.

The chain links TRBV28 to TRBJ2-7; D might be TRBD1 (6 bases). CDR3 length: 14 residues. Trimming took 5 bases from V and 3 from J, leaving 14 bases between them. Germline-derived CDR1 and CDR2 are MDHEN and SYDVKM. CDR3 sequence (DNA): TGTGCCAGCAGTGCCCCGGGACAAAGCTACGAGCAGTACTTC. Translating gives CASSAPGQSYEQYF.

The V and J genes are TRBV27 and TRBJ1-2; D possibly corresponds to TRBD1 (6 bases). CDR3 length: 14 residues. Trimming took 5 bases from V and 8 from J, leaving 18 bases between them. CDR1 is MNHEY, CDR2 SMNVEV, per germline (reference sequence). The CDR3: CASSIGRGVGGYTF. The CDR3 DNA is TGTGCCAGCAGTATCGGCAGGGGAGTCGGAGGCTACACCTTC.

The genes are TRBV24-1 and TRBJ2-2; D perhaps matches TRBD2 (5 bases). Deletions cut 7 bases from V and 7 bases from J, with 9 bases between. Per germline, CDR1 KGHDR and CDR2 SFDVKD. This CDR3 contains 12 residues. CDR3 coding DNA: TGTGCCACCAGGCGGGCAAACGGGGAGCTGTTTTTT. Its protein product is CATRRANGELFF.

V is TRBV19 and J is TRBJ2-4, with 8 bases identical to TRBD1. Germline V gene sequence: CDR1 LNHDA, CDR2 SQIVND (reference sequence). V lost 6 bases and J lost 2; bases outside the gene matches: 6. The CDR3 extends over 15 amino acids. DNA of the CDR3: TGTGCCAGTAGATCCCGGACAGGGTCCAAAAACATTCAGTACTTC. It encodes CASRSRTGSKNIQYF.

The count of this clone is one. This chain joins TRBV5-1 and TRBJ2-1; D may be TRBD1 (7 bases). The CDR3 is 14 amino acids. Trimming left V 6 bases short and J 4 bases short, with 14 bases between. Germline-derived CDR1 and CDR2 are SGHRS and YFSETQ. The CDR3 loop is CASTAGQPYNEQFF. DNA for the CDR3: TGCGCCAGCACGGCGGGACAGCCATACAATGAGCAGTTCTTC.

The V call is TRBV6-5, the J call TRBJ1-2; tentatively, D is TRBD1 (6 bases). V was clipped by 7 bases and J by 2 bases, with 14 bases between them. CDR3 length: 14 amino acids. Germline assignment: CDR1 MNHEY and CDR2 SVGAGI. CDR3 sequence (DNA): TGTGCCAGCAATACCCATGGACAGAACTATGGCTACACCTTC. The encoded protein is CASNTHGQNYGYTF.